This T cell receptor beta chain was recovered during a study of shared clonotypes between healthy human individuals. Study context: Each donor contributed plates that comprised three CD4 naive, three CD4 memory, two CD8 naive and one CD8 memory. Overall study findings and caveats: Estimated richness values were generally larger in naive subsets than in memory subsets.

For this clone: Antigen: not known.

Replicate sorted-subset PCRs were loaded with 150 to 200 ng DNA, 31,000 or so T cell genomes. This table comes from immunoSEQ multiplex PCR, and its TCRdb copy is limited to in-frame clones, with some not included. The table lists around 1.9 million clones, roughly 93% of them singletons. The germline gives CDR1 SNHLY, CDR2 FYNNEI. CDR3 length equals 15 residues. Trimming pared 4 bases from V and 7 bases from J, leaving 20 bases between. Naive CD8 populations comprised CD45RO-negative cells positively selected for CCR7, excluding terminally differentiated effector memory CD45RA+ cells. There were no recent acute infections or vaccinations among the donors, who were healthy HIV-negative adults.

The gene calls are TRBV2 and TRBJ2-7; no clear D. This clonotype was obtained from a man aged 18 to 29 in good health. Some clones in this sample may be carry-over from other donors' samples. The sample taken for sequencing was naive CD8+ T cells from PBMCs. The DNA of the CDR3 is TGTGCCAGCAGTGCCCGGGCGGCCTTCTATCGGGAGCAGTACTTC. Its translation is CASSARAAFYREQYF. The full variable domain, in which reference TRBV2 and TRBJ2-7 provide the parts outside the CDR3, is EPEVTQTPSHQVTQMGQEVILRCVPISNHLYFYWYRQILGQKVEFLVSFYNNEISEKSEIFDDQFSVERPDGSNFTLKIRSTKLEDSAMYFCASSARAAFYREQYFGPGTRLTVT.